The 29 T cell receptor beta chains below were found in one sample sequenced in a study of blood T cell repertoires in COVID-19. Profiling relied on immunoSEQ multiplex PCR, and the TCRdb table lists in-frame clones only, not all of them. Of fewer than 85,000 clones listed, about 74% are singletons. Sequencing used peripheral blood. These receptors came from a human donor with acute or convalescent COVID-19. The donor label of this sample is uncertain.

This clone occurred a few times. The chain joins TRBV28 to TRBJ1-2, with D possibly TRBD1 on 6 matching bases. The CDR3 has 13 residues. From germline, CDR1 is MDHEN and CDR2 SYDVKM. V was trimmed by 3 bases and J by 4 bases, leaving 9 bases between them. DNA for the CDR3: TGTGCCAGCAGTTTGGCGGGGGCCTATGGCTACACCTTC. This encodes CASSLAGAYGYTF.

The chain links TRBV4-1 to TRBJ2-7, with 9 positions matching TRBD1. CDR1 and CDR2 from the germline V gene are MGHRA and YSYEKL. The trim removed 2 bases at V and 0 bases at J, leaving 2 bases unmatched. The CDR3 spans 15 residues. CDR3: CASSQTGQGSYEQYF. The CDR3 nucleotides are TGCGCCAGCAGCCAAACGGGACAGGGCTCCTACGAGCAGTACTTC.

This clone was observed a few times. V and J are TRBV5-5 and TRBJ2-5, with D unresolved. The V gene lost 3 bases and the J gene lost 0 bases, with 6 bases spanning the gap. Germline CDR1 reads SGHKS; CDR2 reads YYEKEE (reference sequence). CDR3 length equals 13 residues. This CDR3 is CASSSRDQETQYF. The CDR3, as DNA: TGTGCCAGCAGCTCCCGGGACCAAGAGACCCAGTACTTC.

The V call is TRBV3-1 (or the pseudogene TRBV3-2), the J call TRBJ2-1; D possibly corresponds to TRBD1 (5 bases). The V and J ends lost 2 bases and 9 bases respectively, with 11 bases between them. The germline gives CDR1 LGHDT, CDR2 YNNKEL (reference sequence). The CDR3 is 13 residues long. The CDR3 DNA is TGTGCCAGCAGCCAAAGTAGGGGTAGTGAGCAGTTCTTC. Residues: CASSQSRGSEQFF.

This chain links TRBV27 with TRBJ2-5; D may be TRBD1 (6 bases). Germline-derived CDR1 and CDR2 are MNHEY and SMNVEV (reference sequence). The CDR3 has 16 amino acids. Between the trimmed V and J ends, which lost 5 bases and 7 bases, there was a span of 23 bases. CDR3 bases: TGTGCCAGCAGTCTCCACCGGACAGCAGGCCTGGTGACCCAGTACTTC. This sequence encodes CASSLHRTAGLVTQYF.

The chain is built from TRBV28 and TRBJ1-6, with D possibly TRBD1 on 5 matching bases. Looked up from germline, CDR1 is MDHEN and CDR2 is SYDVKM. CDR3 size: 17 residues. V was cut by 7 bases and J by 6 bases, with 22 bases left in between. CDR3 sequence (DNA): TGTGCCAGCAATTCTAAGGGTCAGGGAGGGCCTAATTCACCCCTCCACTTT. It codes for CASNSKGQGGPNSPLHF.

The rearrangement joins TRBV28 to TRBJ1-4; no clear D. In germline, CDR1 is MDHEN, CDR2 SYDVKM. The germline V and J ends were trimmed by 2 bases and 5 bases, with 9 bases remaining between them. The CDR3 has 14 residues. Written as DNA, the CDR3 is TGTGCCAGCAGTTTAGGCGGCAGAAATGAAAAACTGTTTTTT. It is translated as CASSLGGRNEKLFF. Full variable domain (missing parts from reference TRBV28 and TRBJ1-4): DVKVTQSSRYLVKRTGEKVFLECVQDMDHENMFWYRQDPGLGLRLIYFSYDVKMKEKGDIPEGYSVSREKKERFSLILESASTNQTSMYLCASSLGGRNEKLFFGSGTQLSVL.

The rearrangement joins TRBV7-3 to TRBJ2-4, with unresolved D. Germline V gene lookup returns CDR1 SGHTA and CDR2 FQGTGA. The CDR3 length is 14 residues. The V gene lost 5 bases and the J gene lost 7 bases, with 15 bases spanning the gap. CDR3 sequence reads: CASSPTQDTNIQYF. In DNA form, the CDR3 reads TGTGCCAGCAGCCCAACACAAGACACGAACATTCAGTACTTC.

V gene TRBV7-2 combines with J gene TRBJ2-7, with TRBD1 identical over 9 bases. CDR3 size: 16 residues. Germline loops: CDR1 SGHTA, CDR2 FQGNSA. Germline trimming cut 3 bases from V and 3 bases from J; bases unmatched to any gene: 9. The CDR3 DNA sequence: TGTGCCAGCAGCTTCTCCGCGACAGGGGGAAACTACGAGCAGTACTTC. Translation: CASSFSATGGNYEQYF.

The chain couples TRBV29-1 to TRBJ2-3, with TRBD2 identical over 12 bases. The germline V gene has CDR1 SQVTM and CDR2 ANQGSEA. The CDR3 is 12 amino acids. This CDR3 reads CTGLAGPDTQYF. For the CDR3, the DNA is TGCACCGGACTAGCGGGGCCCGATACGCAGTATTTT.

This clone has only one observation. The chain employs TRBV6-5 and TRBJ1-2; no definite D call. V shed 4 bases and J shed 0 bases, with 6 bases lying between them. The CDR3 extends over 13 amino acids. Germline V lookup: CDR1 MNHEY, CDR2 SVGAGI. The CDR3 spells CASSWAANYGYTF. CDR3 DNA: TGTGCCAGCAGTTGGGCCGCTAACTATGGCTACACCTTC.

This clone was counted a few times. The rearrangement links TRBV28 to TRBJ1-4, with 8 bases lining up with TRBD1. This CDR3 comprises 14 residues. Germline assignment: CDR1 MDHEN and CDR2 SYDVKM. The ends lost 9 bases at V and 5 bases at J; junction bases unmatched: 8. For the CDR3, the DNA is TGTGCCAGTGCTGACAGGGGATCAAATGAAAAACTGTTTTTT. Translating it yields CASADRGSNEKLFF.

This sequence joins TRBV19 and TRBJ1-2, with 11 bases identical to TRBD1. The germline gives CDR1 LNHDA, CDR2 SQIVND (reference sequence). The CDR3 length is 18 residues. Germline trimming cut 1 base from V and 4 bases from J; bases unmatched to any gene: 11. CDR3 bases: TGTGCCAGTAGTATAGGCCGACCGGACAGGGGGCACGTCTATGGCTACACCTTC. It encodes CASSIGRPDRGHVYGYTF.

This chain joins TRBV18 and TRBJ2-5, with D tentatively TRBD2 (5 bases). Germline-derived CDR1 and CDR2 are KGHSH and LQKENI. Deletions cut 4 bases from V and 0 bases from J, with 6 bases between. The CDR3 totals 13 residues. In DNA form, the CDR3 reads TGTGCCAGCTCACTGACTAACCAAGAGACCCAGTACTTC. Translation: CASSLTNQETQYF.

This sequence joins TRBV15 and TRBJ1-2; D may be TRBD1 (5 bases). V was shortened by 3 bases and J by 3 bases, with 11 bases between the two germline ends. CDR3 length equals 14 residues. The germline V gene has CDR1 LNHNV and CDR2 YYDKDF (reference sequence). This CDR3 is CATSRGGADYGYTF. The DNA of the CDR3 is TGTGCCACCAGCAGGGGAGGGGCAGACTATGGCTACACCTTC. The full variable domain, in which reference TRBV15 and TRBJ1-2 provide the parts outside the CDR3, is DAMVIQNPRYQVTQFGKPVTLSCSQTLNHNVMYWYQQKSSQAPKLLFHYYDKDFNNEADTPDNFQSRRPNTSFCFLDIRSPGLGDTAMYLCATSRGGADYGYTFGSGTRLTVV.

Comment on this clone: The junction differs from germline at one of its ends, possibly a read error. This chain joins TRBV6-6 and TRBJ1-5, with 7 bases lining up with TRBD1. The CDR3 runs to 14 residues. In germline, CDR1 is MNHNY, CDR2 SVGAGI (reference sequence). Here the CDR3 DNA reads TGCCCAGGGACAGACAATAGGGACAATCAGCCCCAGCATTTT. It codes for CPGTDNRDNQPQHF.

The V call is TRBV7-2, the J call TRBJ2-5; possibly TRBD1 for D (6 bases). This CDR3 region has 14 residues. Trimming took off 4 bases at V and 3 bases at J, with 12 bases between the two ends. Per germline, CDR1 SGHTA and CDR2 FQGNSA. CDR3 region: CASSSPGQKETQYF. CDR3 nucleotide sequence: TGTGCCAGCAGCTCCCCGGGACAAAAAGAGACCCAGTACTTC.

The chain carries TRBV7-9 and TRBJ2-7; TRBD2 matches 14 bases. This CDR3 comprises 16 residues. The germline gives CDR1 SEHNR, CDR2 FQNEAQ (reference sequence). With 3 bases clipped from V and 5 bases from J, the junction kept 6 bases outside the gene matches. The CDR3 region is CASSFGGLAGVNEQYF. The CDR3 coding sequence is TGTGCCAGCAGCTTCGGGGGACTAGCGGGAGTTAACGAGCAGTACTTC.

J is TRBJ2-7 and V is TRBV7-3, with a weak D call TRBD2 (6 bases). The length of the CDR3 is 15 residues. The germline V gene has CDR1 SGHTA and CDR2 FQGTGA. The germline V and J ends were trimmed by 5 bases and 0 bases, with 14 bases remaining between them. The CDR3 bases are TGTGCCAGCAGCGTCGCCGGGGGAAGCTCCTACGAGCAGTACTTC. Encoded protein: CASSVAGGSSYEQYF.

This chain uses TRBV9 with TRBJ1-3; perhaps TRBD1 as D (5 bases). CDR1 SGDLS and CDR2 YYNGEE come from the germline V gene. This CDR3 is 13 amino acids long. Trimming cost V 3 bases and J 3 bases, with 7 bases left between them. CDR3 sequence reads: CASSAQVGNTIYF. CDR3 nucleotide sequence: TGTGCCAGCAGCGCACAGGTTGGAAACACCATATATTTT.

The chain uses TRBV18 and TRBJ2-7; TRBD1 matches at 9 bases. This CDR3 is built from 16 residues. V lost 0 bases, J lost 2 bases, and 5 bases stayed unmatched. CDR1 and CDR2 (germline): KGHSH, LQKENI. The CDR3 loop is CASSPPGTGIPYEQYF. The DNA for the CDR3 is TGTGCCAGCTCACCACCTGGGACAGGGATACCCTACGAGCAGTACTTC.

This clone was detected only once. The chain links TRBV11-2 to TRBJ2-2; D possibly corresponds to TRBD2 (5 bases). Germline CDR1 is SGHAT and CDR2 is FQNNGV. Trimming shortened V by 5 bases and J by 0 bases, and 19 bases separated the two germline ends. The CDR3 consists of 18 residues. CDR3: CASSPRAALRSNTGELFF. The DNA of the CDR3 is TGTGCCAGCAGCCCCAGAGCGGCCTTAAGATCGAACACCGGGGAGCTGTTTTTT.

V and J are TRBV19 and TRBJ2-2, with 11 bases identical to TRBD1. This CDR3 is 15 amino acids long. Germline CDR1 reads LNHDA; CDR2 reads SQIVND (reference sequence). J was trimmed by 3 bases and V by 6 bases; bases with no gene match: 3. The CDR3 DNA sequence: TGTGCCAGTAGCAGGGACAGGGGGGACACCGGGGAGCTGTTTTTT. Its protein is CASSRDRGDTGELFF.

The CDR3 coding sequence is TGTGCCAGCAGTCCGCCTTGGGCGGGCGGTACGCAGTATTTT. As protein: CASSPPWAGGTQYF. This chain links TRBV27 with TRBJ2-3; a possible D gene is TRBD2 (5 bases). The length of the CDR3 is 14 residues. V was cut by 5 bases and J by 8 bases, with 17 bases left in between. Germline V gene data show CDR1 as MNHEY and CDR2 as SMNVEV (reference sequence).

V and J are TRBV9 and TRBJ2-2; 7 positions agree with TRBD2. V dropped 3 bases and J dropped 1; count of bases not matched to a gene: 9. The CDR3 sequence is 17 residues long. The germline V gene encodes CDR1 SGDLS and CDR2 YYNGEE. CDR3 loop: CASSEPRSGGNTGELFF. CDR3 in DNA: TGTGCCAGCAGCGAGCCGCGGTCGGGGGGGAACACCGGGGAGCTGTTTTTT.

CDR3 in amino acids: CASSLGFATDTQYF. The CDR3 DNA reads as TGTGCCAGCAGCTTAGGTTTCGCGACAGATACGCAGTATTTT. This chain uses TRBV11-2 with TRBJ2-3; D not resolved. The length of the CDR3 is 14 residues. CDR1 and CDR2 (germline): SGHAT, FQNNGV. V was pared by 1 base and J by 3 bases, with 8 bases between. The complete variable domain, with remaining parts taken from reference TRBV11-2 and TRBJ2-3, reads EAGVAQSPRYKIIEKRQSVAFWCNPISGHATLYWYQQILGQGPKLLIQFQNNGVVDDSQLPKDRFSAERLKGVDSTLKIQPAKLEDSAVYLCASSLGFATDTQYFGPGTRLTVL.

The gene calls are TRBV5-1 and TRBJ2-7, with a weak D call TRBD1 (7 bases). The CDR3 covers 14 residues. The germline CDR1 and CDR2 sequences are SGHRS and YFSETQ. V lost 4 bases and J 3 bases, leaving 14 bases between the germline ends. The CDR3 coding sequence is TGCGCCAGCAGCGAGACAGGGACTGTCTACGAGCAGTACTTC. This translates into CASSETGTVYEQYF.

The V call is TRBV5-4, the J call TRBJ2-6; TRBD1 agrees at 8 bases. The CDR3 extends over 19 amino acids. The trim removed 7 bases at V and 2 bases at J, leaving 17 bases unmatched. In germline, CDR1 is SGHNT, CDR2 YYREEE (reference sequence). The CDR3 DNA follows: TGTGCCAGCGGCCTTGATCTGCATCGGACAGGGACTGGGGCCAACGTCCTGACTTTC. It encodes CASGLDLHRTGTGANVLTF.

CDR3 amino acids: CASSTSRGGNQPQHF. In nucleotides, the CDR3 is TGTGCCAGTAGTACCAGCAGGGGAGGCAATCAGCCCCAGCATTTT. This chain connects TRBV19 to TRBJ1-5; a possible D gene is TRBD1 (6 bases). V was shortened by 4 bases and J by 2 bases, with 12 bases between the two germline ends. Germline assignment: CDR1 LNHDA and CDR2 SQIVND (reference sequence). The CDR3 runs to 15 residues. Complete variable domain (other parts from reference TRBV19 and TRBJ1-5): DGGITQSPKYLFRKEGQNVTLSCEQNLNHDAMYWYRQDPGQGLRLIYYSQIVNDFQKGDIAEGYSVSREKKESFPLTVTSAQKNPTAFYLCASSTSRGGNQPQHFGDGTRLSIL.